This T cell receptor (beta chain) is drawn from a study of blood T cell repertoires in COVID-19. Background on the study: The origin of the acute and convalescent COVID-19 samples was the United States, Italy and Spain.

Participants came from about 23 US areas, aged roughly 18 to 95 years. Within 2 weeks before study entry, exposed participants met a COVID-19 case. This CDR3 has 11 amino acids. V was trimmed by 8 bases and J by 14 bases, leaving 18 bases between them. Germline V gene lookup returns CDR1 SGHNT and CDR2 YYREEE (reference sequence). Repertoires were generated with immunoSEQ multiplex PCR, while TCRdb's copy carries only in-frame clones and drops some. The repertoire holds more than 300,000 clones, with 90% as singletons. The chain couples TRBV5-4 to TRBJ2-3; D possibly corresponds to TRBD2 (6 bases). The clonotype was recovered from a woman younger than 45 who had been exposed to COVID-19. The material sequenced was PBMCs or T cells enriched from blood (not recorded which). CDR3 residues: CASRDFPRGYF. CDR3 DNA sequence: TGTGCCAGTCGGGACTTCCCGCGTGGGTATTTT.